This is a list of T cell receptor beta chains from one sample in a study of blood T cell repertoires in COVID-19. TCRdb keeps only in-frame clones here, not all; method: immunoSEQ multiplex PCR. The table lists more than 90,000 clones, about nine tenths of them singletons. The source material was peripheral blood. The origin of the receptors is a man aged 50 to 59 with acute or convalescent COVID-19. Both conserved end residues are part of each CDR3. Each record gives: clone size, D gene, V gene, J gene, CDR3 length, CDR3 DNA, CDR3 protein. D genes are given only for firm matches. Clone size is given for some rows only: seen once, a few or many times, or a class if the clone is expanded.

.,TRBD2,TRBV9,TRBJ2-1,16,TGTGCCAGCAGCGTAGGGGGCGGGGGCTCCTACAATGAGCAGTTCTTC,CASSVGGGGSYNEQFF
.,TRBD1,TRBV25-1,TRBJ1-2,16,TGTGCCAGCAGTGAATATACGGGACAGGGATACTATGGCTACACCTTC,CASSEYTGQGYYGYTF
few,.,TRBV28,TRBJ1-2,14,TGTGCCAGCAGTTTAAGCGGTCCGGGCTATGGCTACACCTTC,CASSLSGPGYGYTF
.,TRBD2,TRBV6-5,TRBJ2-1,15,TGTGCCAGCAGTTACCTAGCGGGCCCCTACAATGAGCAGTTCTTC,CASSYLAGPYNEQFF
.,.,TRBV6-5,TRBJ2-7,13,TGTGCCAGCAGTTACAACAGGGACCACGAGCAGTACTTC,CASSYNRDHEQYF
.,TRBD2,TRBV5-1,TRBJ2-2,15,TGCGCCAGCAGCTCCGGGACTAGCGGGGCCGGGGAGCTGTTTTTT,CASSSGTSGAGELFF
.,.,TRBV6-5,TRBJ1-6,15,TGTGCCAGCAGCGACAGCGGGGGGTCCTTTGAACCCCTCCACTTT,CASSDSGGSFEPLHF
.,TRBD1,TRBV6-2/TRBV6-3,TRBJ1-5,17,TGTGCCAGCAGTTATCAATCGACAGGGACGGGCAATCAGCCCCAGCATTTT,CASSYQSTGTGNQPQHF
once,.,TRBV6-6,TRBJ1-2,12,TGTGCCAGCAGCAACAGGGAAAATGGCTACACCTTC,CASSNRENGYTF
.,TRBD1,TRBV11-2,TRBJ2-1,15,TGTGCCAGCAGCTCACATGGGACAGGGCTGAATGAGCAGTTCTTC,CASSSHGTGLNEQFF
.,.,TRBV5-6,TRBJ2-7,13,TGTGCCAGCAGCTACCTGCGGGGACTCGAGCAGTACTTC,CASSYLRGLEQYF
once,TRBD2,TRBV9,TRBJ2-5,17,TGTGCCAGCAGCGTAGCTTCTAGCGGGGGATATCAAGAGACCCAGTACTTC,CASSVASSGGYQETQYF
.,TRBD1,TRBV7-8,TRBJ1-2,13,TGTGCCAGCAGCCCCGGACAGGGTCACGGCTACACCTTC,CASSPGQGHGYTF
.,.,TRBV5-1,TRBJ2-1,15,TGCGCCAGCAGCTTGGGGGCGATGTCCTACAATGAGCAGTTCTTC,CASSLGAMSYNEQFF
.,TRBD1,TRBV28,TRBJ1-5,14,TGTGCCAGCACCCCGACAGGGGCCTTCGCGGCCCAGCATTTT,CASTPTGAFAAQHF
.,.,TRBV11-2,TRBJ2-2,17,TGTGCCAGCAGGTCCCAGAGGGTGACAGGTTACACCGGGGAGCTGTTTTTT,CASRSQRVTGYTGELFF
.,.,TRBV6-1,TRBJ1-5,15,TGTGCCAGCAGTGAAGCTTCAGGGGTTGGACAGCCCCAGCATTTT,CASSEASGVGQPQHF
.,TRBD1,TRBV18,TRBJ1-3,21,TGTGCCAGCTCACCACTCTCCCCGTATGGGACAGGAAGCGACTCTGGAAACACCATATATTTT,CASSPLSPYGTGSDSGNTIYF
.,TRBD2,TRBV24-1,TRBJ2-1,15,TGTGCCACCAGTTCCCGGACTAGCGGGGGAAATGAGCAGTTCTTC,CATSSRTSGGNEQFF
.,.,TRBV18,TRBJ1-1,13,TGTGCCAGCTCACCAGGTGAGGGAACTGAAGCTTTCTTT,CASSPGEGTEAFF
.,TRBD1,TRBV5-6,TRBJ1-6,15,TGTGCCAGCAGCTTCAGGACAGGCTATAATTCACCCCTCCACTTT,CASSFRTGYNSPLHF
.,.,TRBV2,TRBJ1-2,14,TGTGCCAGCAGGGCCCAGGGCAGCAACTATGGCTACACCTTC,CASRAQGSNYGYTF
.,.,TRBV4-2,TRBJ1-2,16,TGTGCCAGCAGCCAATCCCCCGAGACACCCCTCTATGGCTACACCTTC,CASSQSPETPLYGYTF
.,.,TRBV10-3,TRBJ2-1,14,TGTGCCATCCGAACGCAGGGTCAGGGGAATGAGCAGTTCTTC,CAIRTQGQGNEQFF
.,TRBD1,TRBV28,TRBJ2-7,15,TGTGCCAGCAGCCCAGCAGGGGGCGATTCCTACGAGCAGTACTTC,CASSPAGGDSYEQYF
.,TRBD1,TRBV7-9,TRBJ1-5,16,TGTGCCAGCAGCTCCCGGGACAGCCATAACAATCAGCCCCAGCATTTT,CASSSRDSHNNQPQHF
.,.,TRBV2,TRBJ1-4,18,TGTGCCAGCAGTGGGTCACAGAAACTAGCTACCCCTAATGAAAAACTGTTTTTT,CASSGSQKLATPNEKLFF
.,.,TRBV7-9,TRBJ1-5,15,TGTGCCAGCAGCTTAGGGAGGGTTGGCAATCAGCCCCAGCATTTT,CASSLGRVGNQPQHF
.,.,TRBV5-1,TRBJ1-1,16,TGCGCCAGCAGCTTGGCCGTAGCAGGGGAAAACACTGAAGCTTTCTTT,CASSLAVAGENTEAFF
.,TRBD2,TRBV29-1,TRBJ2-1,14,TGCAGCGCCCGCGGGCAGCGGGGGGACAATGAGCAGTTCTTC,CSARGQRGDNEQFF
.,TRBD1,TRBV6-5,TRBJ1-1,14,TGTGCCAGCGCGAGTGGACAGGGGAACACTGAAGCTTTCTTT,CASASGQGNTEAFF
.,TRBD1,TRBV9,TRBJ1-6,15,TGTGCCAGCAGCGAGGGGACAGTGAGGAATTCACCCCTCCACTTT,CASSEGTVRNSPLHF
.,TRBD1,TRBV6-6,TRBJ1-3,15,TGTGCCAGCAGTAGGACAGGGGCGCGTGGAAACACCATATATTTT,CASSRTGARGNTIYF
few,.,TRBV6-5,TRBJ1-4,15,TGTGCCAGCACTACCCCCGTTACGGGGAATGAAAAACTGTTTTTT,CASTTPVTGNEKLFF
.,TRBD2,TRBV19,TRBJ2-2,14,TGTGCCAGTAGTAGCGGGGGGGTCCCCGGGGAGCTGTTTTTT,CASSSGGVPGELFF
.,.,TRBV5-1,TRBJ1-3,16,TGCGCCAGCGGGGGTGATGGGGGCTTCTCTGGAAACACCATATATTTT,CASGGDGGFSGNTIYF
.,.,TRBV4-1,TRBJ1-5,15,TGCGCCAGCAGCCTGACCCCCGGGGACAATCAGCCCCAGCATTTT,CASSLTPGDNQPQHF
.,TRBD2,TRBV7-3,TRBJ2-1,15,TGTGCCAGCAGCCCCGGGAGGCAGAGATACAATGAGCAGTTCTTC,CASSPGRQRYNEQFF
.,TRBD1,TRBV5-1,TRBJ2-2,14,TGCGCCAGCAGGAGACAGGGGGCAACCGGGGAGCTGTTTTTT,CASRRQGATGELFF
.,TRBD2,TRBV29-1,TRBJ2-3,14,TGCAGCGTAACTAGCGGATCTAGCACAGATACGCAGTATTTT,CSVTSGSSTDTQYF
.,.,TRBV5-4,TRBJ1-2,13,TGTGCCAGCAGCTTCTCAGGGGAGAGTGGCTACACCTTC,CASSFSGESGYTF
.,TRBD2,TRBV5-1,TRBJ2-3,17,TGCGCCAGCAGCTTGGAGTCGACTAGCGGGGGCACAGATACGCAGTATTTT,CASSLESTSGGTDTQYF
.,TRBD1,TRBV10-3,TRBJ1-5,14,TGTGCCACAGCGGACAGGGGTGGGAATCAGCCCCAGCATTTT,CATADRGGNQPQHF
.,.,TRBV5-1,TRBJ2-3,15,TGCGCCAGCAGCTCGTCGTCCCCTAGCACAGATACGCAGTATTTT,CASSSSSPSTDTQYF
.,TRBD1,TRBV19,TRBJ2-7,15,TGTGCCAGTACCCCGGGACAGGGGGTATACAGCGAGCAGTACTTC,CASTPGQGVYSEQYF
few,.,TRBV27,TRBJ1-1,14,TGTGCCAGCAGTTGGGGGAGGCGGGACACTGAAGCTTTCTTT,CASSWGRRDTEAFF
.,TRBD1,TRBV6-2/TRBV6-3,TRBJ1-6,15,TGTGCCAGCAGCCGCACGGGACAGGGCTATTCACCCCTCCACTTT,CASSRTGQGYSPLHF
few,.,TRBV19,TRBJ1-2,16,TGTGCCACTAAAACCAGGCTGAGAAATCTTAACTATGGCTACACCTTC,CATKTRLRNLNYGYTF
.,.,TRBV20-1,TRBJ2-7,11,TGCAGTGCTAGAGATGGGGGGGCCCAGTACTTC,CSARDGGAQYF
.,.,TRBV3-1/TRBV3-2,TRBJ1-4,15,TGTGCCAGCAGCCAAGGGGGGACGGGGGGAGAAAAACTGTTTTTT,CASSQGGTGGEKLFF
.,TRBD2,TRBV28,TRBJ2-3,16,TGTGCCAGCAGTTCCGGACTAGCGGGAAACACAGATACGCAGTATTTT,CASSSGLAGNTDTQYF
.,TRBD1,TRBV28,TRBJ2-3,15,TGTGCCAGCAGTTTAGGGACAGGGGTTGGGGATACGCAGTATTTT,CASSLGTGVGDTQYF
.,TRBD2,TRBV4-1,TRBJ2-2,17,TGCGCCAGCAGCCAAGATAGCGGGGGAGCTAACACCGGGGAGCTGTTTTTT,CASSQDSGGANTGELFF